These T cell receptor beta chains were read from a single sample in a study of T cell responses to AZD1222 COVID-19 vaccine. Here immunoSEQ multiplex PCR was the method, and the copy in TCRdb shows in-frame clones only, minus some. The sample comprises some 150,000 clones, more than 90% of which are singletons, and 2.5% to 3.5% rests with the top ten. The specimen comprised peripheral blood, sampled 28 days after the second AZD1222 dose. The receptors come from an adult who received the AZD1222 COVID-19 vaccine. Each CDR3 is given with its conserved first and last residue. The order of the fields is clone size, D gene, V gene, J gene, CDR3 DNA, CDR3 protein. The D gene is left open where the match is weak. Part of the rows lack a size; the others show once, few, many or a class for expanded clones.

>once|.|TRBV9|TRBJ2-3
TGTGCCAGCAGCCCGGAGGGCCTTCTGGATACGCAGTATTTT
CASSPEGLLDTQYF
>.|.|TRBV7-2|TRBJ2-1
TGTGCCAGCAGCTTAGCGGTGGGAGGTAGGGAGCAGTTCTTC
CASSLAVGGREQFF
>.|TRBD2|TRBV28|TRBJ2-3
TGTGCCAGCAGTTTAGTCAGCGGGAGCTACACAGATACGCAGTATTTT
CASSLVSGSYTDTQYF
>.|TRBD1|TRBV6-6|TRBJ1-5
TGTGCCAGCAGGGACGGACAGGGAACCAATCAGCCCCAGCATTTT
CASRDGQGTNQPQHF
>.|.|TRBV12-3/TRBV12-4|TRBJ1-2
TGTGCCAGCAGTGAGACGGTATACTATGGCTACACCTTC
CASSETVYYGYTF
>.|TRBD1|TRBV28|TRBJ2-7
TGTGCCAGCAGTCCAACAGGACAGGGGGACTCCTACGAGCAGTACTTC
CASSPTGQGDSYEQYF
>.|.|TRBV6-6|TRBJ2-7
TGTGCCAGCAGTCATGGGGTTAGGTCCGAGCAGTACTTC
CASSHGVRSEQYF
>.|.|TRBV18|TRBJ2-7
TGTGCCAGCTCACCAGACGTCAGGGGCGAGCAGTACTTC
CASSPDVRGEQYF
>.|TRBD2|TRBV30|TRBJ2-7
TGTGCCTGGAGTCAAAGCGGGGGCTTCTCCTACGAGCAGTACTTC
CAWSQSGGFSYEQYF
>.|TRBD2|TRBV3-1/TRBV3-2|TRBJ2-3
TGTGCCAGCAGCCGCATTAGCGGGAGGCCAGATACGCAGTATTTT
CASSRISGRPDTQYF
>.|.|TRBV5-4|TRBJ1-1
TGTGCCAGCAGCCACTCGAAGACAGGACGTTGGGCTGAAGCTTTCTTT
CASSHSKTGRWAEAFF
>.|.|TRBV30|TRBJ1-4
TGTGCCTGGAGTGCCCAGGGTTATGAAAAACTGTTTTTT
CAWSAQGYEKLFF
>.|.|TRBV4-1|TRBJ1-3
TGCGCCAGCAGCCAACAGGGTACCGGAAACACCATATATTTT
CASSQQGTGNTIYF
>.|TRBD1|TRBV5-1|TRBJ1-5
TGCGCCAGCAGCTTGGCTCGGGACAGCCCCTTTTTTAGCAATCAGCCCCAGCATTTT
CASSLARDSPFFSNQPQHF
>.|.|TRBV27|TRBJ1-2
TGTGCCAGCAGTTTCTCACTGGGGTCGTTAACCTACACCTTC
CASSFSLGSLTYTF
>.|.|TRBV7-9|TRBJ2-7
TGTGCCAGCCAGACAGGCCACGAGCAGTACTTC
CASQTGHEQYF
>once|.|TRBV20-1|TRBJ2-2
TGCAGTGCTAGTGGGACCCCGAACACCGGGGAGCTGTTTTTT
CSASGTPNTGELFF